This T cell receptor (beta chain) was documented in a study of blood T cell repertoires in COVID-19. TCRdb's copy holds only in-frame clones and misses some; the assay was immunoSEQ multiplex PCR. The sample records hundreds of thousands of clones, approximately 85% being singletons. Trimming at V came to 6 bases and at J to 0 bases, leaving 4 bases not matched to a gene. This CDR3 region has 14 residues. CDR1 is SNHLY and CDR2 is FYNNEI in the germline V gene. This clone occurred once. The receptor was isolated from a woman aged 40 to 50 with acute COVID-19. The genes are TRBV2 and TRBJ2-7; TRBD1 aligns across 8 bases. Sequenced material: PBMCs or T cells enriched from blood (not recorded which). The CDR3 DNA is TGTGCCAGCAGGGGACAGGCGAGCTCCTACGAGCAGTACTTC. Amino acid sequence: CASRGQASSYEQYF.